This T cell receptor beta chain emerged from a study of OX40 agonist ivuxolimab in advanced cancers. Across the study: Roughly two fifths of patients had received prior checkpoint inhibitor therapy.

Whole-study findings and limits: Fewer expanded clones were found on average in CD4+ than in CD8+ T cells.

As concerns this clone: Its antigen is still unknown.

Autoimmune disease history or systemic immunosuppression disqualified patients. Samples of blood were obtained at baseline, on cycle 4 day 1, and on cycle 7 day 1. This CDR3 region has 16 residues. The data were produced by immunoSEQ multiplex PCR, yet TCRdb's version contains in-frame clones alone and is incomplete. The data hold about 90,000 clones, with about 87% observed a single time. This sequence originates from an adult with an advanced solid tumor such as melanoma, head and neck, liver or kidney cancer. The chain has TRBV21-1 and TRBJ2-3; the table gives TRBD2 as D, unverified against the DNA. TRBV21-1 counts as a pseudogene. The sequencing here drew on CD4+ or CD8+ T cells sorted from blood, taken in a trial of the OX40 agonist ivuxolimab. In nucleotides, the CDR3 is TGTGCCAGCAGCAGGTTAGCGGGAGGGTCTAGGGATACGCAGTATTTT. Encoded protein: CASSRLAGGSRDTQYF.